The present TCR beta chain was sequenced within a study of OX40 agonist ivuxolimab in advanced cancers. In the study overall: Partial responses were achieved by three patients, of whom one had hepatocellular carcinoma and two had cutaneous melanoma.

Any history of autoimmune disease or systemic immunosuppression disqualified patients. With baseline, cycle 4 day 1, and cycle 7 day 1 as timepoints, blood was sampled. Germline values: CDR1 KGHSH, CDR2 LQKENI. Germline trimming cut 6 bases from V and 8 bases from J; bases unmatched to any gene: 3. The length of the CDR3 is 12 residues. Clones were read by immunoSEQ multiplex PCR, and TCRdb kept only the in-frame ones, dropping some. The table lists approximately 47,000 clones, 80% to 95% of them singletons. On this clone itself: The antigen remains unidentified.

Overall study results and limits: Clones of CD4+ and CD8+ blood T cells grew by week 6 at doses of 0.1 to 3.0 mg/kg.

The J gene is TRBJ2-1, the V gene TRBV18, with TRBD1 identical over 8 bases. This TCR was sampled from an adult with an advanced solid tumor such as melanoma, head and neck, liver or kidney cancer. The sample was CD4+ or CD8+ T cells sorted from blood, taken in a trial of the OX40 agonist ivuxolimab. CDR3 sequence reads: CASSDREDEQFF. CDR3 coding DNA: TGTGCCAGCTCGGACAGGGAAGATGAGCAGTTCTTC.